This T cell receptor (beta chain) was sequenced for a study of long-term antiretroviral therapy in people with HIV. Study conclusions and caveats: Therapy changes, viral resistance and ART adherence were not documented in the available data.

The length of the CDR3 is 14 residues. Germline CDR1 reads SGHRS; CDR2 reads YFSETQ. Unmatched junction bases numbered 3, after V lost 6 bases and J lost 1 base. Per donor, a minimum of one pre-ART and a minimum of two post-ART PBMC samples were available. Every specimen provided about 0.9-11 million cryopreserved PBMC before DNA extraction took place. Version v3.0 of the immunoSEQ assay was performed at survey level. Measured with immunoSEQ multiplex PCR; TCRdb has only the in-frame clones, and not every one. The sample has some 25,000 clones; around 83% are singletons. In the case of this clone: Its antigen is currently unknown.

The chain employs TRBV5-1 and TRBJ2-2; 7 nucleotides match TRBD1. The clonotype comes from a man aged 25 to 40 with HIV. Here the sequenced sample was unsorted PBMCs, taken 0.7 years before starting antiretroviral therapy. The CDR3 DNA follows: TGCGCCAGCATGAACAGGGGGAACACCGGGGAGCTGTTTTTT. Encoded protein: CASMNRGNTGELFF.